This T cell receptor beta chain is drawn from a study of cytomegalovirus exposure and HLA in healthy donors. The CDR3 is 13 amino acids. Germline lookup yields CDR1 SGHTA and CDR2 FQGTGA. Trimming pared 5 bases from V and 7 bases from J, leaving 13 bases between. Vbeta (60) and Jbeta (13) primers were used in the PCR. Generated by immunoSEQ multiplex PCR, the TCRdb table keeps only in-frame clones and is missing some. The sample yields around 140,000 clones, 70% to 80% seen once. This chain joins TRBV7-3 and TRBJ2-3; D is uncertain. The source of this sequence is an older woman in good health and CMV-seronegative. Sequencing was performed on PBMCs. The CDR3 nucleotides are TGTGCCAGCAGCCCACAACCAAAGAATACGCAGTATTTT. Translating gives CASSPQPKNTQYF.